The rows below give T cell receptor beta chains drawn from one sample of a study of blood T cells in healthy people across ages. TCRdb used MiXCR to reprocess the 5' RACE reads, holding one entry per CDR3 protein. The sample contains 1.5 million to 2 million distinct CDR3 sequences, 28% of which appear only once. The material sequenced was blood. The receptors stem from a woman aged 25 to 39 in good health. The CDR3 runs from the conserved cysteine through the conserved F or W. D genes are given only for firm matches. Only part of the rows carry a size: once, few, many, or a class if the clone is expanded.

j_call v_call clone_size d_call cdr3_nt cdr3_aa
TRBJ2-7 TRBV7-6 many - TGTGCCAGCAGCTTAGCGGAAGGCGAGCAGTACTTC CASSLAEGEQYF
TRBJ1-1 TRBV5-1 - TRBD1 TGCGCCAGCAGCGTAACAGGGGGCGGTGGCACTGAAGCTTTCTTT CASSVTGGGGTEAFF
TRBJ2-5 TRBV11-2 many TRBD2 TGTGCCAGCAGCCCCTCCCCTAGCGGTCAAGAGACCCAGTACTTC CASSPSPSGQETQYF
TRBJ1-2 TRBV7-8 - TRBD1 TGTGCCAGCAGCTTGGATCTGACAGGGGGGGACTATGGCTACACCTTC CASSLDLTGGDYGYTF
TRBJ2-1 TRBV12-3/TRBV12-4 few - TGTGCCAGCAGTTTTACAGGTACCAACAATGAGCAGTTCTTC CASSFTGTNNEQFF
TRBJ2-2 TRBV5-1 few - TGCGCCAGCAGCTTGGCAAGGGACGGAACGAACACCGGGGAGCTGTTTTTT CASSLARDGTNTGELFF
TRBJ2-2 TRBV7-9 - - TGTGCCAGCAGCTTACTGAGTGGCGGGGAGCTGTTTTTT CASSLLSGGELFF
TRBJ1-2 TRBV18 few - TGTGCCAGCTCACCACCAGGACGCTATGGCTACACCTTC CASSPPGRYGYTF
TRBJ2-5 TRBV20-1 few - TGCAGTGCTAGTTCCGAGCGGACCCAGTACTTC CSASSERTQYF
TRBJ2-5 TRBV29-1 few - TGCAGCGTGGGGAAGACAGAGATCCAAGAGACCCAGTACTTC CSVGKTEIQETQYF